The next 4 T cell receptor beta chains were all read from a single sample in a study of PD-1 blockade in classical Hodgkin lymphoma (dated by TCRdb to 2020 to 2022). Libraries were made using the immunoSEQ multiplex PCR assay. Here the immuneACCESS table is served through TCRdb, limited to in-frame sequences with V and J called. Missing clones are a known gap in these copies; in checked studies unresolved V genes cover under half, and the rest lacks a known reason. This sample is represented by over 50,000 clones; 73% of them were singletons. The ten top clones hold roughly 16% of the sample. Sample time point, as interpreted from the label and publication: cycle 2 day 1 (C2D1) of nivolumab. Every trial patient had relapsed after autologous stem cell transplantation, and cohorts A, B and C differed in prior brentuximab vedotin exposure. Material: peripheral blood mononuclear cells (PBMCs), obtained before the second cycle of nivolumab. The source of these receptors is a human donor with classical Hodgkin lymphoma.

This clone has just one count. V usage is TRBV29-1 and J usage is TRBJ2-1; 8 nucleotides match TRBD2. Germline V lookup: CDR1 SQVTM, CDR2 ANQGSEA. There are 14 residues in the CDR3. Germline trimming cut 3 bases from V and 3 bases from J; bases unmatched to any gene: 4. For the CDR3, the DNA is TGCAGCGTTGATACTAGCGGACTCTACAATGAGCAGTTCTTC. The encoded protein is CSVDTSGLYNEQFF.

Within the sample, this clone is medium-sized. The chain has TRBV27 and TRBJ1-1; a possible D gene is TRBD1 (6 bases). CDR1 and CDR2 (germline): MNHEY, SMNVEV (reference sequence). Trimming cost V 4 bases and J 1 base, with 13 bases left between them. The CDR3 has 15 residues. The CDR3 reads CASSSLRGRNTEAFF. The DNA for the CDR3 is TGTGCCAGCAGTTCCCTCAGGGGCAGGAACACTGAAGCTTTCTTT.

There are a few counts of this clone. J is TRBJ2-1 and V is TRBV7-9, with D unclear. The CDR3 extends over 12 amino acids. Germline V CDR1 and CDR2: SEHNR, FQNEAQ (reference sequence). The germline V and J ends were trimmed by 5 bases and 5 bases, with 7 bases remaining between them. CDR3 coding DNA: TGTGCCAGCAGCCCACTTGACAATGAGCAGTTCTTC. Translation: CASSPLDNEQFF.

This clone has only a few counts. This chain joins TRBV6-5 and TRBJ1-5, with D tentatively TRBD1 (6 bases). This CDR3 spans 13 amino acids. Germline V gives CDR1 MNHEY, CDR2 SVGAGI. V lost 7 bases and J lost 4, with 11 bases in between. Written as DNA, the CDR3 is TGTGCCAGCAAGGGGGGGCGAAATCAGCCCCAGCATTTT. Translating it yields CASKGGRNQPQHF.